A single sample is the source of the 12 T cell receptor beta chains below, sequenced in a study of T-cell memory formation after mild COVID-19. TCRdb reprocessed the 5' RACE reads with MiXCR, giving one entry per CDR3 protein. The table includes roughly 250,000 distinct CDR3 sequences, around 17% detected once. The sample comprised PBMCs or a T cell subset sorted from them (not recorded which). All receptors come from a man younger than 35 who had mild COVID-19 (a few samples of this study predate the infection). Cell type and time point are not known.

This clonotype was recorded many times. The chain joins TRBV6-5 to TRBJ2-1; no firm D call. Trimming removed 5 bases at V and 2 bases at J, with 16 bases between. The germline V gene encodes CDR1 MNHEY and CDR2 SVGAGI. The CDR3 sequence is 16 residues long. CDR3 coding DNA: TGTGCCAGCAGTCCCGGTTTAGTGCTCACCTACAATGAGCAGTTCTTC. Its protein is CASSPGLVLTYNEQFF.

J is TRBJ1-2 and V is TRBV12-3 or TRBV12-4, with D maybe TRBD1 (5 bases). The CDR3 is 15 residues long. V lost 4 bases and J lost 2, with 14 bases in between. CDR3 amino acids: CASSSGGRFNYGYTF. CDR3 coding DNA: TGTGCCAGCAGTTCGGGGGGACGTTTCAACTATGGCTACACCTTC.

This clonotype was observed at least ten times. V usage is TRBV5-1 and J usage is TRBJ2-1; weak D call: TRBD1 (5 bases). Germline V gene lookup returns CDR1 SGHRS and CDR2 YFSETQ. There are 15 residues in the CDR3. The V gene lost 0 bases and the J gene lost 4 bases, with 11 bases spanning the gap. CDR3 coding DNA: TGCGCCAGCAGCTTGGGCGCAGGGATGTACAATGAGCAGTTCTTC. This translates into CASSLGAGMYNEQFF.

The chain couples TRBV4-3 to TRBJ2-7; 10 bases match TRBD2. Germline V gene lookup returns CDR1 LGHNA and CDR2 YSLEER. V lost 0 bases and J lost 6; bases outside the gene matches: 11. This CDR3 has 17 residues. In DNA form, the CDR3 reads TGCGCCAGCAGCCAAGAGAGGAGCGGGGGGGCTCTACGCGAGCAGTACTTC. Translated, it gives CASSQERSGGALREQYF.

Many counts were recorded for this clonotype. The chain has TRBV7-9 and TRBJ2-1; 7 positions match TRBD2. CDR3 length: 14 residues. CDR1 SEHNR and CDR2 FQNEAQ come from the germline V gene (reference sequence). With 2 bases clipped from V and 6 bases from J, the junction kept 4 bases outside the gene matches. The CDR3 nucleotides are TGTGCCAGCAGCTTATCCGGGACTACCAATGAGCAGTTCTTC. Protein sequence: CASSLSGTTNEQFF.

The V and J genes are TRBV24-1 and TRBJ2-2, with 7 positions matching TRBD1. The ends lost 7 bases at V and 6 bases at J; junction bases unmatched: 4. The CDR3 contains 13 residues. Looked up from germline, CDR1 is KGHDR and CDR2 is SFDVKD. This chain's CDR3 is CATSRTGAGELFF. DNA for the CDR3: TGTGCCACCAGCCGAACAGGGGCCGGGGAGCTGTTTTTT.

This clonotype was picked up many times. V usage is TRBV20-1 and J usage is TRBJ2-2; a possible D gene is TRBD1 (5 bases). The V gene's germline CDR1 is DFQATT and CDR2 SNEGSKA (reference sequence). Trimming shortened V by 6 bases and J by 1 base, and 12 bases separated the two germline ends. CDR3 length equals 14 residues. The CDR3: CSALIGQNTGELFF. The CDR3 region has the DNA TGCAGTGCCCTGATAGGACAGAACACCGGGGAGCTGTTTTTT.

This clonotype was observed a handful of times. V usage is TRBV10-3 and J usage is TRBJ2-7; D may be TRBD2 (6 bases). The CDR3 sequence is 13 residues long. The germline V and J ends were trimmed by 4 bases and 7 bases, with 14 bases remaining between them. Germline CDR1 is ENHRY and CDR2 is SYGVKD. The CDR3 DNA sequence: TGTGCCATCAGTGGGGGCGGGGCGGAGGAGCAGTACTTC. Encoded protein: CAISGGGAEEQYF.

The gene calls are TRBV6-5 and TRBJ2-3, with D maybe TRBD1 (6 bases). Germline assignment: CDR1 MNHEY and CDR2 SVGAGI. Trimming removed 4 bases at V and 6 bases at J, with 17 bases between. CDR3 length equals 15 residues. DNA for the CDR3: TGTGCCAGCAGTTGGGCAGGGGTTCTATCGGATACGCAGTATTTT. It translates to CASSWAGVLSDTQYF.

In this sample, this clonotype turned up a few times. This chain joins TRBV28 and TRBJ2-7; weak D call: TRBD1 (6 bases). The germline V and J ends were trimmed by 5 bases and 4 bases, with 15 bases remaining between them. This CDR3 region has 14 residues. Per the germline V gene, CDR1 is MDHEN and CDR2 is SYDVKM. CDR3 region: CASSPTGSSYEQYV. The CDR3 nucleotides read TGTGCCAGCAGTCCCACAGGGAGCTCTTACGAGCAGTACGTC.

This clonotype was found a few times. The rearrangement uses TRBV6-6 and TRBJ2-1; 9 bases line up with TRBD1. V dropped 5 bases and J dropped 4; count of bases not matched to a gene: 6. Germline lookup yields CDR1 MNHNY and CDR2 SVGAGI (reference sequence). The CDR3 has 15 residues. The CDR3 spells CASSGRDREYNEQFF. The CDR3 DNA reads TGTGCCAGCAGTGGCCGGGACAGGGAATACAATGAGCAGTTCTTC.

The rearrangement uses TRBV4-1 and TRBJ2-3, with TRBD2 as a possible D gene (5 bases). This CDR3 spans 14 amino acids. In germline, CDR1 is MGHRA, CDR2 YSYEKL. V was trimmed by 0 bases and J by 10 bases, leaving 14 bases between them. CDR3 bases: TGCGCCAGCAGCCAAGAGGTTGAGGGTGTTCCGCAGTATTTT. This translates into CASSQEVEGVPQYF.